This T cell receptor (beta chain) comes out of a study of glioma-infiltrating T cells. This clonotype is medium-sized within its sample. What it binds is unknown. Whole-study results and caveats: CDR3 overlap between tissue and blood was very small. Non-neoplastic patients had below-expected tissue-blood divergence, while all gliomas exceeded expectation.

Using RNA template, CDR3s of TCR alpha and beta were amplified with iRepertoire arm-PCR. Input was roughly 95-450 ng of tissue mRNA or PBMC total RNA. Via MiXCR, TCRdb re-called the multiplex PCR reads, giving one row per CDR3 protein. The sample yields fewer than 7,500 distinct CDR3 sequences, less than 50% seen once. Germline CDR1 and CDR2: DFQATT and SNEGSKA (reference sequence). After removal of 0 bases from V and 8 bases from J, the junction contained 9 bases not matched to a gene. The CDR3 extends over 14 amino acids. The rearrangement joins TRBV20-1 to TRBJ1-2, with 7 bases fitting TRBD1. The sequence came from a human donor with low-grade glioma or glioblastoma, undergoing nonglioma brain surgery, or in good health (not recorded which). The sample consisted of glioma tissue, nonneoplastic brain tissue, or PBMCs (not recorded which). CDR3 residues: CSARDSGQNGGYTF. For the CDR3, the DNA is TGCAGTGCTAGAGATTCGGGACAGAATGGAGGCTACACCTTC.